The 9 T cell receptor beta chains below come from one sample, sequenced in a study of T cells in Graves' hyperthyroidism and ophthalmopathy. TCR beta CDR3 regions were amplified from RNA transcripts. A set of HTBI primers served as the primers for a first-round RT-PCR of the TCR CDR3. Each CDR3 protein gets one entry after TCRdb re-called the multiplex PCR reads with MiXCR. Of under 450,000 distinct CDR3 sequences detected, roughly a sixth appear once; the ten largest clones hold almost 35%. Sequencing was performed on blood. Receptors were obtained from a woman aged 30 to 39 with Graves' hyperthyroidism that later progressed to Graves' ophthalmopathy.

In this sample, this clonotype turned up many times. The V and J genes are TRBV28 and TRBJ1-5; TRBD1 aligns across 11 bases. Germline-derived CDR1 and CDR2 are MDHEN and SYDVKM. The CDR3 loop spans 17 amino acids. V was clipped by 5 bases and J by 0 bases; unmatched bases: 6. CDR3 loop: CASSPRTGGYSNQPQHF. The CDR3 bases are TGTGCCAGCAGTCCCAGGACAGGGGGCTATAGCAATCAGCCCCAGCATTTT.

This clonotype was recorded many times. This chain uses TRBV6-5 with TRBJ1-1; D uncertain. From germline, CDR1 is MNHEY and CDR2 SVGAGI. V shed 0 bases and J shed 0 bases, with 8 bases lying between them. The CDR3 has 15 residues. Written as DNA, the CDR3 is TGTGCCAGCAGTTACTCGGCGGACTTGAACACTGAAGCTTTCTTT. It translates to CASSYSADLNTEAFF.

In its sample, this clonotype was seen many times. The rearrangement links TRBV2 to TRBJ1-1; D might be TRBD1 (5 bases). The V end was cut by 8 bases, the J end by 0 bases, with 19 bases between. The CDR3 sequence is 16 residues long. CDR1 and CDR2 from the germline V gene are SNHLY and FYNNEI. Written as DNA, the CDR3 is TGTGCCAGCCTTAATCTTTACAGGAAACTGAACACTGAAGCTTTCTTT. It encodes CASLNLYRKLNTEAFF.

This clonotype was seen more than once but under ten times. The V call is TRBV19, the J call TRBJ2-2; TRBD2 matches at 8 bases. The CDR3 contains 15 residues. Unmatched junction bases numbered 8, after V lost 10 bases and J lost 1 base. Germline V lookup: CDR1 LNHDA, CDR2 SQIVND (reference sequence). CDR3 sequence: CATNSGDMNTGELFF. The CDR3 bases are TGTGCCACCAATAGCGGGGATATGAACACCGGGGAGCTGTTTTTT.

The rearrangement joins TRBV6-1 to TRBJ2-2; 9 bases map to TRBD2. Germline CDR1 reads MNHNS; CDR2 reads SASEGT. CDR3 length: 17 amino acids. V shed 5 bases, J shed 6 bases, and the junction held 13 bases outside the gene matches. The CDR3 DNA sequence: TGTGCCAGCAGTCCCTTACCGGGCGGGAGGGTTTCCGGGGAGCTGTTTTTT. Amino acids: CASSPLPGGRVSGELFF.

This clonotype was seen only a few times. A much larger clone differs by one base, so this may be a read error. This chain's CDR3 is CASSSPEENTNTGELVF. CDR3 nucleotide sequence: TGTGCCAGCAGTTCCCCGGAAGAAAATACGAACACCGGGGAGCTGGTTTTT. The V gene is TRBV28, the J gene TRBJ2-2, with D perhaps TRBD2 (5 bases). The CDR3 consists of 17 residues. CDR1 and CDR2 from the germline V gene are MDHEN and SYDVKM.

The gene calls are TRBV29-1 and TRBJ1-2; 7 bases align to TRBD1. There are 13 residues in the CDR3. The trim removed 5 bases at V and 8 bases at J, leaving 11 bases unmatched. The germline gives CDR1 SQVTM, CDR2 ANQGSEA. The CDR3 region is CSVLGTGVGGYTF. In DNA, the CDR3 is TGCAGCGTTTTAGGTACAGGGGTAGGAGGCTACACCTTC.

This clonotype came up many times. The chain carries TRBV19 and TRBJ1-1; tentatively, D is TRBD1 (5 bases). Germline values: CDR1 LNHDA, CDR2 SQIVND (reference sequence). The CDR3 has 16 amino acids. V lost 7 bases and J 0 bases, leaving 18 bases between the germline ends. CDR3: CASTPTRGTMNTEAFF. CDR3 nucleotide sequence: TGTGCCAGTACCCCAACCCGGGGCACCATGAACACTGAAGCTTTCTTT.

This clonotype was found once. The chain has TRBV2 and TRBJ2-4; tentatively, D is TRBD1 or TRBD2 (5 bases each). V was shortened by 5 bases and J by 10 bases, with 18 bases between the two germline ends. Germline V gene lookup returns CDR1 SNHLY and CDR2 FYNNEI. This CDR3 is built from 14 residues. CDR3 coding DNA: TGTGCCAGCAGTAACGAGGGGAGTGGTGGGATTCAGTACTTC. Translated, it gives CASSNEGSGGIQYF.